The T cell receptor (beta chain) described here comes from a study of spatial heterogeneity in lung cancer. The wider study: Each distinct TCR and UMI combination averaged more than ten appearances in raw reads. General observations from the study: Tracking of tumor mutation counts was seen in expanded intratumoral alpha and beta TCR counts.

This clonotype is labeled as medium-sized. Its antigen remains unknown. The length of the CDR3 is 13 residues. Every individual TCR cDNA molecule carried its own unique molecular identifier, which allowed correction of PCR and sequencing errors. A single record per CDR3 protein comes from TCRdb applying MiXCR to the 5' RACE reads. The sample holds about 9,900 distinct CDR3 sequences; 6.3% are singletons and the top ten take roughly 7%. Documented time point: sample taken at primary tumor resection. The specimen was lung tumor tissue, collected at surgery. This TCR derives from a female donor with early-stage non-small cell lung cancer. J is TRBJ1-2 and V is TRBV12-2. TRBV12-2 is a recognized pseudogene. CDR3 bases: TGTGCAAGTCCTGGAGGGGCTAACTATGGCTACACCTTC. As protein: CASPGGANYGYTF.